The T cell receptor (beta chain) described here comes from a study of blood T cell repertoires in COVID-19. Overall study: There were acute and convalescent COVID-19 samples, and they came from the United States, Italy and Spain. The analysed material was cDNA or gDNA that came from T cells, B-cell-depleted T cells, or PBMCs.

Between the trimmed V and J ends, which lost 2 bases and 5 bases, there was a span of 6 bases. The CDR3 is 12 amino acids. The germline V gene encodes CDR1 ENHRY and CDR2 SYGVKD. Per the original methods: From reference gene primer amplification, estimates of nucleated cell counts were derived. Assay used: immunoSEQ multiplex PCR; TCRdb lists only in-frame clones, some missing. The V and J calls and clone size come from that table; D and trimming were worked out from the DNA. Of around 130,000 clones listed, roughly 88% are singletons. The chain joins TRBV10-3 to TRBJ2-5; D gene ambiguous. Sample: peripheral blood. This sequence originates from a man in his fifties or sixties with active or convalescent COVID-19. Written as DNA, the CDR3 is TGTGCCATCAGTGAGGTTCAGGAGACCCAGTACTTC. Its protein is CAISEVQETQYF.